What follows describes a single TCR beta chain. Its antigen is unidentified. The data were obtained in a study of tumor-infiltrating lymphocytes in localized non-small cell lung cancer. Whole-study context: Several tumor histologies, both smoking statuses, and some post-neoadjuvant chemotherapy samples were included. General study results and limits: Technical variation could not be separated from intratumor heterogeneity here. Recurrence-free survival showed no association with tumor T-cell fraction. IM1 and IM2 tumors showed no difference in T-cell fraction.

Measured with immunoSEQ multiplex PCR; TCRdb has only the in-frame clones, and not every one. The sample lists approximately 5,700 clones; approximately 85% were seen once. CDR1 and CDR2 from the germline V gene are KGHSH and LQKENI. CDR3 size: 16 residues. The germline V and J ends were trimmed by 4 bases and 0 bases, with 13 bases remaining between them. The material sequenced was lung tumor tissue. The chain couples TRBV18 to TRBJ1-5; a weak D match, TRBD1 (6 bases). The clonotype comes from a human donor with non-small cell lung cancer. The CDR3 DNA sequence: TGTGCCAGCTCACTGGGACAACTCCATAGCAATCAGCCCCAGCATTTT. This gives the protein CASSLGQLHSNQPQHF.